The count of the clone carrying this TCR beta chain is one. This sample was included in a study of blood T cell repertoires in COVID-19. J gave up 4 bases and V 2 bases, and 5 bases lay outside the gene matches. The CDR3 is 16 amino acids. Germline V CDR1 and CDR2: SGDLS, YYNGEE. This table comes from immunoSEQ multiplex PCR, and its TCRdb copy is limited to in-frame clones, with some not included. The data hold approximately 93,000 clones, with about 91% observed a single time. The chain couples TRBV9 to TRBJ2-3; 12 nucleotides match TRBD2. The source of this sequence is a man in his fifties or sixties with COVID-19, enrolled during active disease. The sequenced material came from peripheral blood. The CDR3 loop reads CASSVPTSGGADTQYF. The DNA for the CDR3 is TGTGCCAGCAGCGTCCCGACTAGCGGGGGTGCAGATACGCAGTATTTT.